The 29 T cell receptor beta chains presented below share a single source sample, sequenced in a study of T cell repertoires in cytomegalovirus infection. Their antigens remain unidentified. TCRdb fed the reads into MiXCR, producing one record per CDR3 protein. The data show roughly 990,000 distinct CDR3 sequences, around 30% seen once. The source was cultured CD8+ T cells from PBMCs, collected from culture after CMV antigen stimulation. The receptors derive from a human donor in good health (CMV status not recorded). Some clones in this sample may be carry-over from other donors' samples.

V gene TRBV6-4 combines with J gene TRBJ2-1; 10 bases are a match to TRBD2. CDR3 length equals 16 residues. V lost 2 bases to trimming and J lost 10 bases; unmatched junction nucleotides: 11. CDR1 and CDR2 (germline): MRHNA, SNTAGT. Here the CDR3 reads CASSDGASGGGAEQFF. CDR3 bases: TGTGCCAGCAGTGACGGGGCTAGCGGGGGTGGTGCCGAGCAGTTCTTC.

V is TRBV12-3 or TRBV12-4 and J is TRBJ1-1; D perhaps matches TRBD1 (6 bases). Deletions cut 3 bases from V and 6 bases from J, with 11 bases between. CDR3 length equals 13 residues. This CDR3 reads CASSFGGFAEAFF. For the CDR3, the DNA is TGTGCCAGCAGTTTTGGGGGCTTTGCTGAAGCTTTCTTT.

The rearrangement uses TRBV4-3 and TRBJ1-2; no firm D call. V shed 0 bases and J shed 6 bases, with 14 bases lying between them. This CDR3 has 15 amino acids. CDR1 is LGHNA, CDR2 YSLEER, per germline. CDR3 amino acids: CASSQEGFPGDGYTF. The CDR3 coding sequence is TGCGCCAGCAGCCAAGAGGGTTTTCCTGGGGATGGCTACACCTTC.

This chain connects TRBV12-3 or TRBV12-4 to TRBJ2-1, with D uncertain. The CDR3 spans 12 residues. Trimming removed 3 bases at V and 8 bases at J, with 8 bases between. The CDR3 region is CASSFLPDEQFF. The CDR3 DNA reads as TGTGCCAGCAGTTTCCTCCCGGATGAGCAGTTCTTC.

In this sample, this clonotype turned up a few times. The chain has TRBV5-8 and TRBJ2-3; D may be TRBD1 (6 bases). V was clipped by 0 bases and J by 1 base, with 15 bases between them. CDR1 and CDR2 from the germline V gene are SGHTS and YDEGEE. This CDR3 has 17 amino acids. The CDR3 here is CASSLARRGAGTDTQYF. Here the CDR3 DNA reads TGTGCCAGCAGCTTGGCCCGCAGGGGTGCGGGCACAGATACGCAGTATTTT. The full variable domain, its missing parts supplied by reference TRBV5-8 and TRBJ2-3, is EAGVTQSPTHLIKTRGQQATLRCSPISGHTSVYWYQQALGLGLQFLLWYDEGEERNRGNFPPRFSGRQFPNYSSELNVNALELEDSALYLCASSLARRGAGTDTQYFGPGTRLTVL.

A remark on this clonotype: The junction and the germline gene differ at one end; a read error may be behind it. This chain links TRBV6-2 or TRBV6-3 with TRBJ1-5; 10 bases are shared with TRBD1. Per germline, CDR1 MNHEY and CDR2 SVGEGT. The CDR3 has 16 amino acids. The CDR3 region is CVSSYPTTGGHQPQHF. The CDR3 nucleotides are TGTGTCAGCAGTTACCCCACGACAGGGGGCCATCAGCCCCAGCATTTT.

This clonotype was recorded a few times. V usage is TRBV14 and J usage is TRBJ2-5; 10 bases agree with TRBD1. CDR1 and CDR2 from the germline V gene are SGHDN and FVKESK. V shed 0 bases, J shed 4 bases, and the junction held 5 bases outside the gene matches. This CDR3 contains 16 residues. The DNA of the CDR3 is TGTGCCAGCAGCCAAGAGGGACAGGGGTTTCGAGAGACCCAGTACTTC. Its protein is CASSQEGQGFRETQYF.

The chain joins TRBV6-2 or TRBV6-3 to TRBJ2-2, with TRBD1 matching 7 bases. This CDR3 spans 20 amino acids. CDR1 and CDR2 from the germline V gene are MNHEY and SVGEGT. J was trimmed by 0 bases and V by 0 bases; bases with no gene match: 13. The CDR3 sequence is CASSYSKGQLITANTGELFF. The DNA of the CDR3 is TGTGCCAGCAGTTACTCGAAGGGACAGCTTATTACCGCGAACACCGGGGAGCTGTTTTTT.

This sequence joins TRBV19 and TRBJ2-5; maybe TRBD1 (5 bases). The CDR3 covers 16 residues. CDR1 LNHDA and CDR2 SQIVND come from the germline V gene (reference sequence). The DNA of the CDR3 is TGTGTCAGAAAGTGTAAAATTAAGGGGAAACAAGAGACCCAGTACTTC. It yields the protein CVRKCKIKGKQETQYF.

The chain carries TRBV11-2 and TRBJ1-6; D call uncertain. Trimming removed 4 bases at V and 0 bases at J, with 10 bases between. From germline, CDR1 is SGHAT and CDR2 FQNNGV. The CDR3 covers 16 residues. CDR3 DNA: TGTGCCAGCAGCTCCCCAGATAGCTCCTATAATTCACCCCTCCACTTT. Translation: CASSSPDSSYNSPLHF.

This clonotype was picked up many times. The rearrangement links TRBV7-9 to TRBJ1-1; D uncertain. Germline loops: CDR1 SEHNR, CDR2 FQNEAQ (reference sequence). The length of the CDR3 is 15 residues. V lost 1 base to trimming and J lost 4 bases, with 13 bases between them. In DNA, the CDR3 is TGTGCCAGCAGCTTAGACTTAGAACTCGCCACTGAAGCTTTCTTT. Amino acids: CASSLDLELATEAFF.

In this sample, this clonotype turned up many times. This chain links TRBV7-2 with TRBJ2-1; possible D gene TRBD2, 5 bases. The CDR3 covers 17 residues. V was clipped by 6 bases and J by 3 bases, with 21 bases between them. Per the germline V gene, CDR1 is SGHTA and CDR2 is FQGNSA. CDR3: CASSFMPTGSLYNEQFF. Here the CDR3 DNA reads TGTGCCAGCAGTTTCATGCCTACGGGAAGCCTCTACAATGAGCAGTTCTTC.

This clonotype was seen more than once but under ten times. A junction boundary mismatches the germline segment, possibly from a read error. The gene calls are TRBV7-7 and TRBJ2-7; possibly TRBD1 for D (5 bases). The CDR3 sequence is 13 residues long. CDR1 is SSHAT and CDR2 is FNYEAQ in the germline V gene (reference sequence). The CDR3, as DNA: TGTGCTAGCAGCTCGGACACCTTGGATGAGCAGTACTTC. It specifies CASSSDTLDEQYF.

This clonotype came up a few times. The V call is TRBV7-6, the J call TRBJ1-2; no clear D. Germline V CDR1 and CDR2: SGHVS, FNYEAQ. CDR3 size: 15 residues. The V end lost 4 bases, the J end lost 7 bases, and 19 bases lay between the germline ends. CDR3 in DNA: TGTGCCAGCAGCTCGGGCAACCGCCTATTGGGTGGCTACACCTTC. Amino acid sequence: CASSSGNRLLGGYTF.

The chain uses TRBV19 and TRBJ1-2, with unresolved D. Germline CDR1 LNHDA, CDR2 SQIVND (reference sequence). The V end was cut by 6 bases, the J end by 4 bases, with 15 bases between. This CDR3 has 14 residues. CDR3 region: CASSDNWGFYGYTF. DNA of the CDR3: TGTGCCAGTAGCGACAACTGGGGTTTCTATGGCTACACCTTC. The variable domain in full, with the rest retrieved from reference TRBV19 and TRBJ1-2, is DGGITQSPKYLFRKEGQNVTLSCEQNLNHDAMYWYRQDPGQGLRLIYYSQIVNDFQKGDIAEGYSVSREKKESFPLTVTSAQKNPTAFYLCASSDNWGFYGYTFGSGTRLTVV.

This clonotype was seen repeatedly, ten times or more. This chain uses TRBV12-3 or TRBV12-4 with TRBJ1-1, with D possibly TRBD1 on 6 matching bases. The CDR3 consists of 15 residues. Trimming removed 7 bases at V and 1 base at J, with 16 bases between. This chain's CDR3 is CASTRGNRANTEAFF. CDR3 in DNA: TGTGCCAGCACCCGGGGGAACAGGGCGAACACTGAAGCTTTCTTT.

This clonotype was observed a few times. CDR3 nucleotides: TGTGCCATCAGTGATGAAAGGGTCTCTGAGCAGTTCTTC. Residues: CAISDERVSEQFF. The V and J genes are TRBV10-3 and TRBJ2-1; D is unclear. Trimming pared 3 bases from V and 9 bases from J, leaving 12 bases between. This CDR3 is built from 13 residues. Germline values: CDR1 ENHRY, CDR2 SYGVKD.

The chain combines TRBV20-1 with TRBJ2-5; D perhaps matches TRBD1 (7 bases). Germline-derived CDR1 and CDR2 are DFQATT and SNEGSKA (reference sequence). The CDR3 extends over 12 amino acids. The chain's CDR3 is CSGGGFQETQYF. Here the CDR3 DNA reads TGCAGCGGAGGGGGCTTCCAAGAGACCCAGTACTTC.

The chain recombines TRBV7-2 with TRBJ2-3, with 9 bases lining up with TRBD2. Germline assignment: CDR1 SGHTA and CDR2 FQGNSA. With 2 bases clipped from V and 1 base from J, the junction kept 4 bases outside the gene matches. This CDR3 is 16 amino acids long. The CDR3 sequence is CASSLYTSGRTDTQYF. CDR3 sequence (DNA): TGTGCCAGCAGCTTATACACTAGCGGGCGCACAGATACGCAGTATTTT.

The J gene is TRBJ2-5, the V gene TRBV9; maybe TRBD2 (5 bases). Trimming removed 3 bases at V and 3 bases at J, with 9 bases between. Germline values: CDR1 SGDLS, CDR2 YYNGEE. CDR3 length: 13 amino acids. CDR3: CASSAWTEETQYF. CDR3 in DNA: TGTGCCAGCAGCGCCTGGACTGAAGAGACCCAGTACTTC.

The chain is built from TRBV7-8 and TRBJ1-5; unclear D gene. The CDR3 has 13 amino acids. Germline V CDR1 and CDR2: SGHVS, FQNEAQ. Trimming stripped 5 bases from V and 1 base from J, with 6 bases between. The CDR3 coding sequence is TGTGCCAGCAGCGAAAGAAGCAATCAGCCCCAGCATTTT. Translated, it gives CASSERSNQPQHF.

In this sample, this clonotype turned up a few times. V and J are TRBV7-6 and TRBJ2-3, with 9 bases aligning to TRBD1. The length of the CDR3 is 12 residues. The germline CDR1 and CDR2 sequences are SGHVS and FNYEAQ. Trimming removed 4 bases from V and 11 bases from J; junction bases left unmatched: 4. The CDR3 reads CASSSEDRGQYF. The CDR3 DNA reads as TGTGCCAGCAGCTCCGAGGACAGGGGGCAGTATTTT.

As DNA, the CDR3 is TGTGCCAGCAGCCAGACCGACAGGGGTTTTTACGAGCAGTACTTC. Encoded protein: CASSQTDRGFYEQYF. The genes are TRBV14 and TRBJ2-7; 8 nucleotides line up with TRBD1. After removal of 3 bases from V and 4 bases from J, the junction contained 8 bases not matched to a gene. CDR1 is SGHDN, CDR2 FVKESK, per germline. The CDR3 length is 15 residues.

On this clonotype: This may stem from a read error, because a much larger clone lies one nucleotide away. The rearrangement joins TRBV7-9 to TRBJ2-2; no clear D gene. Per the germline V gene, CDR1 is SEHNR and CDR2 is FQNEAQ (reference sequence). V lost 4 bases, J lost 6 bases, and 15 bases lay in between. The CDR3 has 15 amino acids. The CDR3 DNA follows: TGTGCCAGCAGCTCGAGTGATAGGATATCCGGGGAGCTGTTTTTT. Protein: CASSSSDRISGELFF.

Remarks on this clonotype: This clone may be a read error of a much larger clone one base away. This rearrangement joins TRBV7-8 to TRBJ2-5; D may be TRBD1 or TRBD2 (5 bases each). Germline V gene lookup returns CDR1 SGHVS and CDR2 FQNEAQ. The CDR3 length is 13 residues. The CDR3 DNA reads as TGTGCCAACAGCTTAGGGCGGTGGGACGGCCAGTACTTC. Its protein product is CANSLGRWDGQYF.

This clonotype has just a few counts. This chain joins TRBV7-6 and TRBJ2-1; D is ambiguous. The V end lost 2 bases, the J end lost 8 bases, and 10 bases lay between the germline ends. In germline, CDR1 is SGHVS, CDR2 FNYEAQ. The CDR3 has 13 amino acids. The CDR3 bases are TGTGCCAGCAGCTTATCCCCGGCCGATGAGCAGTTCTTC. Translating it yields CASSLSPADEQFF.

This clonotype was recorded a few times. The chain combines TRBV6-5 with TRBJ1-1; 7 bases are shared with TRBD1. V lost 8 bases to trimming and J lost 3 bases; unmatched junction nucleotides: 9. The CDR3 contains 14 residues. Germline V lookup: CDR1 MNHEY, CDR2 SVGAGI. CDR3 coding DNA: TGTGCCAGCGGGTGGACAGGAGGTGACACTGAAGCTTTCTTT. Its translation: CASGWTGGDTEAFF.

This clonotype was counted only a few times. The V gene is TRBV4-1, the J gene TRBJ2-1, with a weak D call TRBD1 (5 bases). Germline CDR1 is MGHRA and CDR2 is YSYEKL. Trimming removed 1 base from V and 4 bases from J, with 8 bases in between. This CDR3 spans 14 amino acids. CDR3 in amino acids: CASSQVREYNEQFF. Written as DNA, the CDR3 is TGCGCCAGCAGCCAAGTCAGGGAATACAATGAGCAGTTCTTC.

This clonotype showed up just once. The rearrangement joins TRBV6-1 to TRBJ1-1; the D gene is possibly TRBD1 (5 bases). V gave up 2 bases and J gave up 1 base, with 8 bases separating them. The CDR3 extends over 14 amino acids. Germline CDR1 and CDR2: MNHNS and SASEGT. The CDR3 is CASSELRENTEAFF. The CDR3 bases are TGTGCCAGCAGTGAACTCAGGGAGAACACTGAAGCTTTCTTT.